This TCR beta chain appears in the sequencing data of a study of T cells in Graves' hyperthyroidism and ophthalmopathy. Background on the study: Staff took peripheral blood when the initial diagnosis was made, before any treatment began.

Germline trimming cut 3 bases from V and 4 bases from J; bases unmatched to any gene: 2. The CDR3 contains 15 residues. Germline loops: CDR1 MDHEN, CDR2 SYDVKM. Uncontrolled infections, other autoimmune diseases, pregnancy or lactation led to exclusion of patients. Clinical symptoms, serum thyroxine, TRAb, thyroid ultrasound and orbital computed tomography established diagnosis. The CDR3 regions of TCR beta were amplified from RNA transcripts. HTBI primers were employed in a first-round RT-PCR of the TCR CDR3. Using its own MiXCR run on the multiplex PCR reads, TCRdb lists one record per CDR3 protein. The sample carries more than 350,000 distinct CDR3 sequences, 14% to 15% recorded once. In this sample, this clonotype turned up many times.

This chain joins TRBV28 and TRBJ2-5; 13 bases map to TRBD2. The clonotype originates from a woman in her 30s with Graves' hyperthyroidism. Specimen: blood. For the CDR3, the DNA is TGTGCCAGCAGTTTTAGGACTAGCGGGAGAGAGACCCAGTACTTC. It yields the protein CASSFRTSGRETQYF.